This note documents a single T cell receptor (beta chain) sequence. Its antigen is not identified. The record originates from a study of cytomegalovirus exposure and HLA in healthy donors. Germline values: CDR1 ENHRY, CDR2 SYGVKD. The V segment lost 4 bases and the J segment 4 bases; nucleotides outside the gene matches: 4. This CDR3 comprises 15 residues. The primer mix had 60 Vbeta and 13 Jbeta primers. Sequencing was performed with immunoSEQ multiplex PCR; in TCRdb, only in-frame clones are kept and a portion is missing. This sample yields about 160,000 clones, of which approximately 80% are seen a single time; roughly 2.6% belongs to the top ten. General observations from the study: The study listed about 150 cytomegalovirus-associated TCR beta chains.

Material for sequencing was PBMCs. The chain employs TRBV10-3 and TRBJ2-5; 12 bases align to TRBD2. This TCR was recovered from a woman aged 40 to 50 in good health and CMV-seropositive. In DNA form, the CDR3 reads TGTGCCATCAGTGCTAGCGGGGGGGCCGGAGAGACCCAGTACTTC. It codes for CAISASGGAGETQYF.